The 5 T cell receptor beta chains reported below all come from one sample, sequenced in a study of OX40 agonist ivuxolimab in advanced cancers. Method: immunoSEQ multiplex PCR; TCRdb's copy keeps in-frame clones and lacks some. The sample carries more than 80,000 clones, around nine tenths recorded once. This specimen was CD4+ or CD8+ T cells sorted from blood, taken in a trial of the OX40 agonist ivuxolimab. Receptor source: an adult with an advanced solid tumor such as melanoma, head and neck, liver or kidney cancer.

This clone has just a few counts. The gene calls are TRBV7-9 and TRBJ1-2; 12 bases fit TRBD1. The germline V gene encodes CDR1 SEHNR and CDR2 FQNEAQ (reference sequence). CDR3 size: 15 residues. With V trimmed by 6 bases and J by 8 bases, 10 bases remained unmatched. The DNA for the CDR3 is TGTGCCAGCAGTGGTGCCGGGACAGGGGGCGAGGGCTACACCTTC. This codes for CASSGAGTGGEGYTF.

The chain has TRBV10-1 and TRBJ2-5, with D perhaps matching TRBD1 or TRBD2 (6 bases each). CDR1 WNHNN and CDR2 SYGVQD come from the germline V gene (reference sequence). The V end lost 6 bases, the J end lost 3 bases, and 11 bases lay between the germline ends. The CDR3 has 13 amino acids. The CDR3 region has the DNA TGCGCCAGCAGCGGCGGGACAAAAGAGACCCAGTACTTC. Translation: CASSGGTKETQYF.

The chain is built from TRBV7-2 and TRBJ2-3; D remains ambiguous. This CDR3 comprises 14 residues. With 5 bases removed from V and 1 base from J, the gap between germline ends came to 10 bases. Germline CDR1 SGHTA, CDR2 FQGNSA. DNA for the CDR3: TGTGCCAGCAGCCTCGGCAGCCGCACAGATACGCAGTATTTT. Translating it yields CASSLGSRTDTQYF.

This chain links TRBV9 with TRBJ2-2, with TRBD1 matching 10 bases. The junction had 8 bases not matched to a gene; V was cut back by 3 bases and J by 0 bases. Germline V gene sequence: CDR1 SGDLS, CDR2 YYNGEE. The CDR3 loop spans 18 amino acids. CDR3 amino acids: CASSDRWDRGANTGELFF. CDR3 bases: TGTGCCAGCAGCGACCGATGGGACAGGGGCGCGAACACCGGGGAGCTGTTTTTT.

The chain employs TRBV19 and TRBJ2-7; maybe TRBD2 (7 bases). Germline V gives CDR1 LNHDA, CDR2 SQIVND (reference sequence). This CDR3 has 15 amino acids. Trimming removed 5 bases at V and 3 bases at J, with 17 bases between. The CDR3 DNA reads TGTGCCAGTAGTGCCCCTCGGCGGGGGCTCTACGAGCAGTACTTC. This codes for CASSAPRRGLYEQYF.